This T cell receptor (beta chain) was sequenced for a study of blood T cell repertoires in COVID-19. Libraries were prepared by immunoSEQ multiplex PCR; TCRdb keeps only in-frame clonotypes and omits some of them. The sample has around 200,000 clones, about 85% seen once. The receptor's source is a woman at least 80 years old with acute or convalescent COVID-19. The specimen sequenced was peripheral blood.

CDR3 sequence: CASSKVADQETQYF. The DNA of the CDR3 is TGTGCCAGCAGCAAAGTGGCAGACCAAGAGACCCAGTACTTC. The rearrangement links TRBV21-1 to TRBJ2-5; no check of the table's D call, TRBD1, against the DNA was made. TRBV21-1 is an annotated pseudogene. The CDR3 length is 14 residues.